These 25 T cell receptor beta chains were sequenced from one sample in a study of beta chain features in type 1 diabetes. Study results and limitations: In every one of the four CD4+ subsets, TCRB CDR3s were moderately but significantly shorter in Type 1 diabetes patients.

Investigators reverse transcribed all isolated RNA, so they sequenced expressed TCRB transcripts. Profiling relied on immunoSEQ multiplex PCR, and the TCRdb table lists in-frame clones only, not all of them. The table lists 95,000 to 150,000 clones, less than 20% of them singletons. No antigens are known for them. Sequenced material: central memory CD4+ T cells from blood. The receptors were sampled from a man aged 25-45 years with type 1 diabetes.

The V gene is TRBV6-5, the J gene TRBJ1-2; 8 positions agree with TRBD1. The CDR3 extends over 14 amino acids. V shed 6 bases and J 8 bases; nucleotides not matched to a gene: 11. Germline values: CDR1 MNHEY, CDR2 SVGAGI. The CDR3: CASSRTGSLGGYTF. The CDR3 DNA follows: TGTGCCAGCAGCAGGACAGGGTCCCTCGGCGGCTACACCTTC.

Only a few counts were recorded for this clone. The V and J genes are TRBV7-9 and TRBJ2-7, with D maybe TRBD1 (6 bases). CDR3 length: 13 residues. Trimming cost V 6 bases and J 1 base, with 10 bases left between them. Germline loops: CDR1 SEHNR, CDR2 FQNEAQ (reference sequence). The CDR3 bases are TGTGCCAGCAGTCGAGGGGGTTCCTACGAGCAGTACTTC. Amino acid sequence: CASSRGGSYEQYF.

The chain has TRBV7-2 and TRBJ2-5; D not resolved. Trimming stripped 6 bases from V and 5 bases from J, with 19 bases between. The CDR3 extends over 15 amino acids. Germline V gene lookup returns CDR1 SGHTA and CDR2 FQGNSA. DNA of the CDR3: TGTGCCAGCAGTTCGGACCCTTTAGGACGCGAGACCCAGTACTTC. Translation gives CASSSDPLGRETQYF.

This clone was detected only a few times. The rearrangement joins TRBV19 to TRBJ2-7; TRBD1 might be the D (7 bases). V was cut by 4 bases and J by 0 bases, with 16 bases left in between. Germline V gene data show CDR1 as LNHDA and CDR2 as SQIVND (reference sequence). CDR3 size: 16 residues. This CDR3 is CASSTRQGGDSYEQYF. The CDR3 nucleotides read TGTGCCAGTAGTACCCGACAGGGAGGTGACTCCTACGAGCAGTACTTC. Full variable domain (missing parts from reference TRBV19 and TRBJ2-7): DGGITQSPKYLFRKEGQNVTLSCEQNLNHDAMYWYRQDPGQGLRLIYYSQIVNDFQKGDIAEGYSVSREKKESFPLTVTSAQKNPTAFYLCASSTRQGGDSYEQYFGPGTRLTVT.

This chain joins TRBV6-1 and TRBJ1-6, with D unresolved. CDR3 length equals 16 residues. Germline values: CDR1 MNHNS, CDR2 SASEGT. V was cut by 2 bases and J by 0 bases, with 8 bases left in between. CDR3 sequence (DNA): TGTGCCAGCAGTGAAAGGTGGGGCTCCTATAATTCACCCCTCCACTTT. This encodes CASSERWGSYNSPLHF.

The chain links TRBV6-6 to TRBJ1-1; the D is unclear. Germline V lookup: CDR1 MNHNY, CDR2 SVGAGI (reference sequence). V shed 2 bases and J shed 7 bases, with 8 bases lying between them. The CDR3 contains 12 residues. DNA for the CDR3: TGTGCCAGCAGTTACACTAGAAGTGAAGCTTTCTTT. Protein: CASSYTRSEAFF.

To note about this clone: Other DNA sequences within the sample encode an identical CDR3. V usage is TRBV5-1 and J usage is TRBJ2-7; D is perhaps TRBD1 (5 bases). Trimming removed 5 bases from V and 4 bases from J, with 10 bases in between. The CDR3 runs to 12 residues. Looked up from germline, CDR1 is SGHRS and CDR2 is YFSETQ. The CDR3: CASRDSDYEQYF. CDR3 sequence (DNA): TGCGCCAGCAGAGACAGTGATTACGAGCAGTACTTC. The full variable domain, completed using reference TRBV5-1 and TRBJ2-7, is KAGVTQTPRYLIKTRGQQVTLSCSPISGHRSVSWYQQTPGQGLQFLFEYFSETQRNKGNFPGRFSGRQFSNSRSEMNVSTLELGDSALYLCASRDSDYEQYFGPGTRLTVT.

The V call is TRBV28, the J call TRBJ2-2; the D gene is possibly TRBD1 (5 bases). The ends were cut back, 6 bases at V and 1 base at J, with 12 bases in the middle. The V gene's germline CDR1 is MDHEN and CDR2 SYDVKM. The CDR3 has 15 amino acids. The CDR3 DNA reads TGTGCCAGCAGACCTCCTGACAGGAACACCGGGGAGCTGTTTTTT. Its protein is CASRPPDRNTGELFF.

Ten or more counts support this clone. The chain couples TRBV5-4 to TRBJ2-5; 11 bases fit TRBD2. CDR1 and CDR2 (germline): SGHNT, YYREEE (reference sequence). The CDR3 extends over 16 amino acids. After removal of 4 bases from V and 4 bases from J, the junction contained 9 bases not matched to a gene. The CDR3 loop reads CASSVTTSGDRETQYF. CDR3 DNA sequence: TGTGCCAGCAGCGTGACGACTAGCGGGGATCGAGAGACCCAGTACTTC.

The gene calls are TRBV9 and TRBJ2-1; 8 nucleotides align to TRBD1. Germline CDR1 SGDLS, CDR2 YYNGEE. The CDR3 is made up of 15 amino acids. Trimming cost V 9 bases and J 8 bases; bases outside gene matches: 16. CDR3 coding DNA: TGTGCCACCTCCGTCGGACAGGGTTCGTTTCATGAGCAGTTCTTC. Translated, it gives CATSVGQGSFHEQFF.

CDR3 nucleotide sequence: TGTGCCAGCAGTGGGGAGGGGGGCACAGATACGCAGTATTTT. Its translation is CASSGEGGTDTQYF. The V call is TRBV2, the J call TRBJ2-3; possible D gene TRBD2, 7 bases. The CDR3 is 14 residues long. V lost 4 bases and J lost 1, with 9 bases in between. Germline CDR1 reads SNHLY; CDR2 reads FYNNEI. The full variable domain, its missing parts supplied by reference TRBV2 and TRBJ2-3, is EPEVTQTPSHQVTQMGQEVILRCVPISNHLYFYWYRQILGQKVEFLVSFYNNEISEKSEIFDDQFSVERPDGSNFTLKIRSTKLEDSAMYFCASSGEGGTDTQYFGPGTRLTVL.

The V call is TRBV9, the J call TRBJ2-3, with a tentative D call TRBD2 (6 bases). Germline CDR1 is SGDLS and CDR2 is YYNGEE. V was cut by 2 bases and J by 1 base, with 11 bases left in between. CDR3 size: 15 residues. Here the CDR3 DNA reads TGTGCCAGCAGCGTGAGCGGGTTAGGCACAGATACGCAGTATTTT. It codes for CASSVSGLGTDTQYF. The entire variable domain, with the rest obtained from reference TRBV9 and TRBJ2-3, is as follows: DSGVTQTPKHLITATGQRVTLRCSPRSGDLSVYWYQQSLDQGLQFLIQYYNGEERAKGNILERFSAQQFPDLHSELNLSSLELGDSALYFCASSVSGLGTDTQYFGPGTRLTVL.

This chain links TRBV11-2 with TRBJ2-5; possibly TRBD1 for D (5 bases). CDR1 SGHAT and CDR2 FQNNGV come from the germline V gene. CDR3 size: 13 residues. Trimming removed 3 bases from V and 5 bases from J, with 10 bases in between. CDR3 coding DNA: TGTGCCAGCAGCTTGTCAGGGTCGGAGACCCAGTACTTC. Protein product: CASSLSGSETQYF.

V is TRBV20-1 and J is TRBJ1-2; unclear D gene. Germline CDR1 reads DFQATT; CDR2 reads SNEGSKA (reference sequence). The CDR3 covers 10 residues. Written as DNA, the CDR3 is TGCAGGCCGCTCGGTGATGGCTACACCTTC. As protein: CRPLGDGYTF.

This sequence joins TRBV6-1 and TRBJ1-2; maybe TRBD1 (6 bases). V shed 1 base and J shed 1 base, with 13 bases lying between them. Germline CDR1 reads MNHNS; CDR2 reads SASEGT. The CDR3 has 16 residues. CDR3 DNA sequence: TGTGCCAGCAGTGAAGTTGGAGAGGGGGATAACTATGGCTACACCTTC. This codes for CASSEVGEGDNYGYTF.

In its sample, this clone was seen a few times. Written as DNA, the CDR3 is TGCAGTGCTGTCGGCTACGAGCAGTACTTC. Its protein product is CSAVGYEQYF. This chain connects TRBV20-1 to TRBJ2-7; D is undetermined. V dropped 5 bases and J dropped 3 bases, with 5 bases sitting between them. From germline, CDR1 is DFQATT and CDR2 SNEGSKA (reference sequence). The CDR3 runs to 10 residues.

This chain uses TRBV6-5 with TRBJ2-7, with TRBD1 matching 7 bases. The ends lost 9 bases at V and 2 bases at J; junction bases unmatched: 7. The CDR3 extends over 13 amino acids. Germline-derived CDR1 and CDR2 are MNHEY and SVGAGI. The CDR3 spells CASLDRTTYEQYF. The CDR3 DNA reads as TGTGCCAGTCTGGACAGGACGACCTACGAGCAGTACTTC.

This clone was observed a few times. The chain links TRBV30 to TRBJ1-3; D might be TRBD1 (6 bases). This CDR3 has 15 amino acids. CDR1 GTSNPN and CDR2 SVGIG come from the germline V gene (reference sequence). V gave up 2 bases and J gave up 2 bases, with 13 bases separating them. The CDR3, as DNA: TGTGCCTGGAGTTTAGGACAGCCGGCTGGAAACACCATATATTTT. This gives the protein CAWSLGQPAGNTIYF. Complete variable domain (other parts from reference TRBV30 and TRBJ1-3): SQTIHQWPATLVQPVGSPLSLECTVEGTSNPNLYWYRQAAGRGLQLLFYSVGIGQISSEVPQNLSASRPQDRQFILSSKKLLLSDSGFYLCAWSLGQPAGNTIYFGEGSWLTVV.

This clone showed up many times. The chain has TRBV28 and TRBJ2-7, with 8 bases identical to TRBD2. Germline CDR1 MDHEN, CDR2 SYDVKM. The CDR3 extends over 18 amino acids. V shed 5 bases, J shed 3 bases, and the junction held 18 bases outside the gene matches. The chain's CDR3 is CASSLIFPGGESLYEQYF. DNA of the CDR3: TGTGCCAGCAGTCTCATTTTCCCCGGGGGGGAATCTCTCTACGAGCAGTACTTC.

V and J are TRBV4-3 and TRBJ1-1; the D is unclear. Germline V gives CDR1 LGHNA, CDR2 YSLEER. V was shortened by 0 bases and J by 6 bases, with 8 bases between the two germline ends. The CDR3 has 13 residues. This CDR3 is CASSQESGAEAFF. The CDR3 DNA follows: TGCGCCAGCAGCCAAGAGAGCGGGGCTGAAGCTTTCTTT.

This clone came up many times. The rearrangement joins TRBV6-1 to TRBJ2-7; the D gene is possibly TRBD2 (5 bases). The CDR3 extends over 13 amino acids. Germline V CDR1 and CDR2: MNHNS, SASEGT. V was shortened by 6 bases and J by 2 bases, with 11 bases between the two germline ends. The CDR3 loop reads CASSPTGTYEQYF. CDR3 nucleotides: TGTGCCAGCAGCCCGACGGGAACCTACGAGCAGTACTTC.

This rearrangement joins TRBV29-1 to TRBJ1-3; no firm D call. Trimming pared 6 bases from V and 8 bases from J, leaving 14 bases between. This CDR3 is built from 12 residues. In germline, CDR1 is SQVTM, CDR2 ANQGSEA. CDR3 amino acids: CSVLGLEDTIYF. CDR3 bases: TGCAGCGTGCTCGGACTGGAAGACACCATATATTTT.

V is TRBV5-1 and J is TRBJ2-3, with D unclear. Between the trimmed V and J ends, which lost 6 bases and 5 bases, there was a span of 7 bases. The CDR3 contains 11 residues. Per the germline V gene, CDR1 is SGHRS and CDR2 is YFSETQ. As DNA, the CDR3 is TGCGCCAGCACCGATCAAGATACGCAGTATTTT. It is translated as CASTDQDTQYF.

This chain connects TRBV5-6 to TRBJ2-3; 8 bases match TRBD1. The CDR3 is made up of 16 amino acids. V shed 0 bases and J 6 bases; nucleotides not matched to a gene: 9. Germline V gene lookup returns CDR1 SGHDT and CDR2 YYEEEE. CDR3 residues: CASSLGSGTGMDTQYF. The DNA of the CDR3 is TGTGCCAGCAGCTTGGGGTCCGGGACAGGAATGGATACGCAGTATTTT.

The chain combines TRBV7-9 with TRBJ1-5; tentative D call: TRBD1 (5 bases). The V gene's germline CDR1 is SEHNR and CDR2 FQNEAQ (reference sequence). This CDR3 has 13 amino acids. With 4 bases removed from V and 5 bases from J, the gap between germline ends came to 9 bases. The chain's CDR3 is CASSWGGDQPQHF. Written as DNA, the CDR3 is TGTGCCAGCAGCTGGGGAGGGGATCAGCCCCAGCATTTT.